Listed here are 26 T cell receptor beta chains from one sample, sequenced in a study of beta chain features in type 1 diabetes. The sequenced template was cDNA made from the entire isolated RNA. Using immunoSEQ multiplex PCR, the repertoire was profiled, and TCRdb retains in-frame clones only, with some absent. The sample contains 200,000 to 250,000 clones, roughly 13% of which appear only once. Sequencing was performed on naive CD4+ T cells from blood. These receptors were obtained from a woman aged 40 to 55 in good health.

This chain uses TRBV18 with TRBJ2-5; 9 bases map to TRBD1. The CDR3 consists of 15 residues. V dropped 2 bases and J dropped 5; count of bases not matched to a gene: 6. The germline V gene has CDR1 KGHSH and CDR2 LQKENI. The CDR3 DNA reads as TGTGCCAGCTCACCAAGCACAGGGGGCTTGGAGACCCAGTACTTC. Protein sequence: CASSPSTGGLETQYF.

The table lists this clone with a few counts. The chain joins TRBV2 to TRBJ2-5; TRBD2 matches at 9 bases. The CDR3 covers 16 residues. CDR1 and CDR2 (germline): SNHLY, FYNNEI. J was trimmed by 5 bases and V by 5 bases; bases with no gene match: 12. Written as DNA, the CDR3 is TGTGCCAGCAGTAGGAATAGGGCGGGGGGGCAGGAGACCCAGTACTTC. Protein product: CASSRNRAGGQETQYF.

There are a few counts of this clone. The genes are TRBV25-1 and TRBJ1-2; 7 positions agree with TRBD1. The CDR3 totals 13 residues. The junction had 7 bases not matched to a gene; V was cut back by 5 bases and J by 7 bases. Germline loops: CDR1 MGHDK, CDR2 SYGVNS. CDR3 sequence reads: CASSRQGSSGYTF. DNA for the CDR3: TGTGCCAGCAGTCGACAGGGTAGTTCTGGCTACACCTTC.

This clone was detected only a few times. The chain couples TRBV9 to TRBJ2-1; the D gene is possibly TRBD2 (7 bases). The V end was cut by 0 bases, the J end by 5 bases, with 15 bases between. The CDR3 runs 16 residues. Germline CDR1 reads SGDLS; CDR2 reads YYNGEE. The DNA for the CDR3 is TGTGCCAGCAGCGTAGTAGGGGGGAGGGGGAACAATGAGCAGTTCTTC. This codes for CASSVVGGRGNNEQFF. Variable domain in full (rest from reference TRBV9 and TRBJ2-1): DSGVTQTPKHLITATGQRVTLRCSPRSGDLSVYWYQQSLDQGLQFLIQYYNGEERAKGNILERFSAQQFPDLHSELNLSSLELGDSALYFCASSVVGGRGNNEQFFGPGTRLTVL.

This rearrangement joins TRBV25-1 to TRBJ1-2; the D gene is possibly TRBD1 (5 bases). Trimming removed 4 bases at V and 4 bases at J, with 7 bases between. CDR3 length equals 12 residues. Germline assignment: CDR1 MGHDK and CDR2 SYGVNS. The CDR3 region has the DNA TGTGCCAGCAGTGGACAGATCTATGGCTACACCTTC. Its translation is CASSGQIYGYTF.

The chain has TRBV5-6 and TRBJ1-2, with D unclear. The V end was cut by 0 bases, the J end by 8 bases, with 11 bases between. The germline gives CDR1 SGHDT, CDR2 YYEEEE. This CDR3 region has 13 residues. CDR3 DNA sequence: TGTGCCAGCAGCTTGGCCTTGGGAGGCGGCTACACCTTC. Residues: CASSLALGGGYTF. Drawing the rest from reference TRBV5-6 and TRBJ1-2, the complete variable domain is DAGVTQSPTHLIKTRGQQVTLRCSPKSGHDTVSWYQQALGQGPQFIFQYYEEEERQRGNFPDRFSGHQFPNYSSELNVNALLLGDSALYLCASSLALGGGYTFGSGTRLTVV.

The table lists this clone with a few counts. The J gene is TRBJ2-1, the V gene TRBV7-2; 16 bases agree with TRBD2. Germline CDR1 and CDR2: SGHTA and FQGNSA. There are 18 residues in the CDR3. V lost 2 bases to trimming and J lost 7 bases; unmatched junction nucleotides: 8. CDR3 sequence reads: CASSLLGLAGGPGNEQFF. The DNA of the CDR3 is TGTGCCAGCAGCTTATTGGGACTAGCGGGGGGGCCAGGGAATGAGCAGTTCTTC.

This clone turned up a few times. V gene TRBV2 combines with J gene TRBJ2-7; perhaps TRBD1 as D (6 bases). Trimming stripped 4 bases from V and 3 bases from J, with 19 bases between. The CDR3 runs 16 residues. Germline V gives CDR1 SNHLY, CDR2 FYNNEI. CDR3 sequence: CASSGSIWQGIYEQYF. The CDR3 nucleotides read TGTGCCAGCAGTGGAAGTATATGGCAGGGGATCTACGAGCAGTACTTC.

This clone was seen a few times. The rearrangement uses TRBV10-3 and TRBJ2-7; the D gene is possibly TRBD2 (6 bases). With 7 bases removed from V and 2 bases from J, the gap between germline ends came to 15 bases. The germline CDR1 and CDR2 sequences are ENHRY and SYGVKD. The CDR3 spans 14 residues. In DNA, the CDR3 is TGTGCCATCACCAGAGACTCGGGGGCCTACGAGCAGTACTTC. It codes for CAITRDSGAYEQYF.

Here the CDR3 DNA reads TGTGCCAGTAGTAGGGGACAGGGAAGGAATGAGCAGTTCTTC. As protein: CASSRGQGRNEQFF. V usage is TRBV19 and J usage is TRBJ2-1; 9 bases fit TRBD1. V lost 4 bases and J lost 7; bases outside the gene matches: 5. The CDR3 spans 14 residues. Germline CDR1 LNHDA, CDR2 SQIVND (reference sequence).

The chain has TRBV9 and TRBJ2-2, with 11 bases matching TRBD2. The trim removed 3 bases at V and 0 bases at J, leaving 1 base unmatched. Germline assignment: CDR1 SGDLS and CDR2 YYNGEE. This CDR3 spans 16 amino acids. The CDR3 DNA reads as TGTGCCAGCAGCGGACTAGCGGGGACGAACACCGGGGAGCTGTTTTTT. Its translation: CASSGLAGTNTGELFF.

This clone has just a few counts. The CDR3 sequence: CASSLDYPGGSLYGYTF. The CDR3 coding sequence is TGTGCCAGCAGCTTAGATTACCCAGGGGGGAGTCTATATGGCTACACCTTC. The chain has TRBV7-2 and TRBJ1-2; 7 positions match TRBD1. The germline V gene has CDR1 SGHTA and CDR2 FQGNSA. The CDR3 runs 17 residues. V was clipped by 1 base and J by 5 bases; unmatched bases: 13.

The V gene is TRBV19, the J gene TRBJ1-1; 9 positions agree with TRBD1. Germline V gene data show CDR1 as LNHDA and CDR2 as SQIVND (reference sequence). The length of the CDR3 is 14 residues. V gave up 7 bases and J gave up 1 base; unmatched junction bases: 4. This CDR3 reads CASNSQGANTEAFF. DNA of the CDR3: TGTGCCAGTAACTCACAGGGGGCGAACACTGAAGCTTTCTTT.

This clone was counted between two and nine times. The CDR3 region has the DNA TGTGCCAGCCCCAAGTTCGGGGGGAGTGAAGCTTTCTTT. Its protein product is CASPKFGGSEAFF. The chain links TRBV13 to TRBJ1-1, with TRBD1 as a possible D gene (5 bases). In germline, CDR1 is PRHDT, CDR2 FYEKMQ (reference sequence). Trimming removed 8 bases at V and 7 bases at J, with 17 bases between. CDR3 length equals 13 residues.

This chain connects TRBV7-6 to TRBJ1-1; no firm D call. From germline, CDR1 is SGHVS and CDR2 FNYEAQ. The CDR3 loop spans 16 amino acids. V shed 3 bases and J shed 5 bases, with 19 bases lying between them. CDR3 amino acids: CASSFQEPMAGTEAFF. CDR3 sequence (DNA): TGTGCCAGCAGCTTTCAAGAACCTATGGCGGGAACTGAAGCTTTCTTT. The entire variable domain, with the rest obtained from reference TRBV7-6 and TRBJ1-1, is as follows: GAGVSQSPRYKVTKRGQDVALRCDPISGHVSLYWYRQALGQGPEFLTYFNYEAQQDKSGLPNDRFSAERPEGSISTLTIQRTEQRDSAMYRCASSFQEPMAGTEAFFGQGTRLTVV.

The chain couples TRBV20-1 to TRBJ2-7, with D tentatively TRBD2 (6 bases). Per germline, CDR1 DFQATT and CDR2 SNEGSKA (reference sequence). The CDR3 sequence is 11 residues long. The CDR3 here is CSFMWGEEQYF. In DNA form, the CDR3 reads TGCAGCTTTATGTGGGGGGAAGAGCAGTACTTC.

This clone was found a few times. The chain recombines TRBV19 with TRBJ2-2; 13 bases are shared with TRBD2. The CDR3 totals 16 residues. The junction had 5 bases not matched to a gene; V was cut back by 7 bases and J by 3 bases. Germline V gene data show CDR1 as LNHDA and CDR2 as SQIVND (reference sequence). CDR3 coding DNA: TGTGCCAGTATACGACTAGCGGGGGGCGACACCGGGGAGCTGTTTTTT. Its translation: CASIRLAGGDTGELFF.

The CDR3 sequence: CASSRDRRTDTQYF. CDR3 coding DNA: TGTGCCAGCAGCCGGGACAGGCGCACAGATACGCAGTATTTT. V gene TRBV2 combines with J gene TRBJ2-3, with 8 positions matching TRBD1. The CDR3 has 14 amino acids. J gave up 1 base and V 6 bases, and 3 bases lay outside the gene matches. Germline V gene lookup returns CDR1 SNHLY and CDR2 FYNNEI. Using reference TRBV2 and TRBJ2-3 for the parts outside the CDR3, the full variable domain is EPEVTQTPSHQVTQMGQEVILRCVPISNHLYFYWYRQILGQKVEFLVSFYNNEISEKSEIFDDQFSVERPDGSNFTLKIRSTKLEDSAMYFCASSRDRRTDTQYFGPGTRLTVL.

This clone was seen a few times. The rearrangement joins TRBV9 to TRBJ2-1; 10 bases are shared with TRBD2. CDR1 and CDR2 from the germline V gene are SGDLS and YYNGEE. This CDR3 comprises 15 residues. Unmatched junction bases numbered 5, after V lost 4 bases and J lost 4 bases. The chain's CDR3 is CASSLGLAYYNEQFF. CDR3 nucleotide sequence: TGTGCCAGCAGCCTGGGACTAGCGTATTACAATGAGCAGTTCTTC.

The V call is TRBV19, the J call TRBJ2-5; D is possibly TRBD2 (6 bases). Trimming took off 4 bases at V and 5 bases at J, with 17 bases between the two ends. Germline assignment: CDR1 LNHDA and CDR2 SQIVND (reference sequence). The CDR3 totals 15 residues. The CDR3 loop is CASSTTRGLLETQYF. The CDR3 DNA reads TGTGCCAGTAGTACGACCCGCGGACTATTGGAGACCCAGTACTTC.

This clone was seen more than once but under ten times. The V and J genes are TRBV15 and TRBJ1-1; D is ambiguous. V dropped 6 bases and J dropped 3 bases, with 14 bases sitting between them. The CDR3 is 14 amino acids. Germline CDR1 is LNHNV and CDR2 is YYDKDF (reference sequence). CDR3 loop: CATRMTDGYTEAFF. The CDR3 DNA reads as TGTGCCACCAGAATGACTGATGGGTACACTGAAGCTTTCTTT.

The chain uses TRBV29-1 and TRBJ2-7; 8 bases match TRBD1. V trimming: 7 bases; J trimming: 2 bases; junction bases outside the gene matches: 1. This CDR3 is built from 11 residues. Germline loops: CDR1 SQVTM, CDR2 ANQGSEA. The CDR3 reads CSAQGAYEQYF. For the CDR3, the DNA is TGCAGCGCACAGGGGGCCTACGAGCAGTACTTC.

The chain has TRBV7-7 and TRBJ2-3; 7 bases align to TRBD2. CDR3 length: 13 amino acids. J lost 6 bases, V lost 5 bases, and 5 bases had no gene match. Per the germline V gene, CDR1 is SSHAT and CDR2 is FNYEAQ (reference sequence). Here the CDR3 reads CASSLGRGDTQYF. CDR3 bases: TGTGCCAGCAGCCTGGGGCGGGGGGATACGCAGTATTTT.

This clone turned up a few times. The V call is TRBV5-6, the J call TRBJ2-7; no clear D gene. The CDR3 length is 14 residues. The V gene lost 0 bases and the J gene lost 3 bases, with 10 bases spanning the gap. From germline, CDR1 is SGHDT and CDR2 YYEEEE. This chain's CDR3 is CASSLGLKGYEQYF. The CDR3 DNA reads TGTGCCAGCAGCTTGGGACTCAAAGGCTACGAGCAGTACTTC.

This clone was seen only a few times. The genes are TRBV27 and TRBJ2-7; D is unresolved. The germline CDR1 and CDR2 sequences are MNHEY and SMNVEV (reference sequence). The ends were cut back, 3 bases at V and 6 bases at J, with 9 bases in the middle. CDR3 length: 12 residues. The CDR3: CASSFIPGEQYF. CDR3 bases: TGTGCCAGCAGTTTTATCCCCGGCGAGCAGTACTTC.

The genes are TRBV9 and TRBJ2-2; the match to TRBD2 covers 8 bases. Germline V lookup: CDR1 SGDLS, CDR2 YYNGEE. Germline trimming cut 4 bases from V and 6 bases from J; bases unmatched to any gene: 11. The CDR3 consists of 16 residues. The CDR3 region is CASSLRTGGRSGELFF. CDR3 coding DNA: TGTGCCAGCAGCCTCCGAACGGGGGGGCGATCCGGGGAGCTGTTTTTT.